These T cell receptor beta chains were read from a single sample in a study of blood T cell repertoires in COVID-19. Using immunoSEQ multiplex PCR, the repertoire was profiled, and TCRdb retains in-frame clones only, with some absent. This sample has some 200,000 clones; approximately 78% occur once, and the top ten carry 15% to 20%. Sequencing was carried out using PBMCs or T cells enriched from blood (not recorded which). These receptors all stem from a woman between 50 and 59 years old who had recovered from COVID-19. CDR3s include the opening cysteine and the closing phenylalanine or tryptophan. D genes are given only for firm matches. Some rows mark clone size as missing; the rest say once, few, many or name a class of expanded clone.

J: TRBJ2-7
V: TRBV15
length: 17
D: NA
size: once
CDR3: CATSRDRAGWSSYEQYF
DNA: TGTGCCACCAGCAGAGATAGGGCGGGATGGTCGTCCTACGAGCAGTACTTC

J: TRBJ2-7
V: TRBV30
length: 16
D: TRBD2
size: NA
CDR3: CAWSVGLAGGTYEQYF
DNA: TGTGCCTGGAGTGTAGGGCTAGCGGGAGGTACCTACGAGCAGTACTTC

J: TRBJ2-1
V: TRBV5-1
length: 16
D: NA
size: NA
CDR3: CASSLRSDASYNEQFF
DNA: TGCGCCAGCAGCTTGCGAAGCGATGCGTCCTACAATGAGCAGTTCTTC

J: TRBJ1-2
V: TRBV12-5
length: 15
D: NA
size: NA
CDR3: CASGLWGRSDYGYTF
DNA: TGTGCTAGTGGTTTATGGGGGAGGTCGGACTATGGCTACACCTTC

J: TRBJ1-4
V: TRBV28
length: 13
D: TRBD1
size: NA
CDR3: CASKRQGGEKLFF
DNA: TGTGCCAGCAAGCGACAGGGAGGAGAAAAACTGTTTTTT

J: TRBJ2-4
V: TRBV5-6
length: 15
D: NA
size: NA
CDR3: CASSPEPFTKNIQYF
DNA: TGTGCCAGCAGCCCCGAGCCGTTTACCAAAAACATTCAGTACTTC

J: TRBJ2-1
V: TRBV5-1
length: 15
D: NA
size: once
CDR3: CASAVGAGPYNEQFF
DNA: TGCGCCAGCGCTGTAGGGGCGGGACCGTACAATGAGCAGTTCTTC

J: TRBJ1-6
V: TRBV4-2
length: 14
D: TRBD1
size: once
CDR3: CASSPDRPNSPLHF
DNA: TGTGCCAGCAGCCCGGACAGGCCGAATTCACCCCTCCACTTT

J: TRBJ2-7
V: TRBV6-2/TRBV6-3
length: 15
D: TRBD2
size: NA
CDR3: CASSRGLAGIFEQYF
DNA: TGTGCCAGCAGTCGGGGACTAGCGGGAATCTTCGAGCAGTACTTC

J: TRBJ2-2
V: TRBV2
length: 16
D: NA
size: NA
CDR3: CASSPSVGGVTGELFF
DNA: TGTGCCAGCAGCCCCTCGGTGGGAGGTGTTACCGGGGAGCTGTTTTTT

J: TRBJ2-2
V: TRBV12-3/TRBV12-4
length: 13
D: NA
size: NA
CDR3: CASSDRNTGELFF
DNA: TGTGCCAGCAGCGACAGAAACACCGGGGAGCTGTTTTTT

J: TRBJ1-6
V: TRBV11-2
length: 12
D: NA
size: NA
CDR3: CASSLLQGPLHF
DNA: TGTGCCAGCAGCCTACTACAGGGACCCCTCCACTTT

J: TRBJ1-2
V: TRBV28
length: 12
D: TRBD1
size: NA
CDR3: CASTRDSYGYTF
DNA: TGTGCCAGCACCCGGGACAGCTATGGCTACACCTTC

J: TRBJ2-7
V: TRBV7-2
length: 14
D: TRBD2
size: NA
CDR3: CASSRLAGGSEQYF
DNA: TGTGCCAGCAGCCGTCTAGCGGGGGGTAGTGAGCAGTACTTC

J: TRBJ2-7
V: TRBV28
length: 12
D: NA
size: few
CDR3: CASSGQTYEQYF
DNA: TGTGCCAGCAGTGGACAGACCTACGAGCAGTACTTC

J: TRBJ2-6
V: TRBV9
length: 20
D: NA
size: NA
CDR3: CASSVRGTQKTSSGANVLTF
DNA: TGTGCCAGCAGCGTAAGGGGGACACAAAAAACAAGCTCTGGGGCCAACGTCCTGACTTTC

J: TRBJ1-4
V: TRBV7-8
length: 15
D: TRBD1
size: NA
CDR3: CASSGPTGGNEKLFF
DNA: TGTGCCAGCAGCGGCCCGACAGGGGGTAATGAAAAACTGTTTTTT

J: TRBJ1-2
V: TRBV7-2
length: 13
D: TRBD1
size: NA
CDR3: CASSLGTGIGYTF
DNA: TGTGCCAGCAGCTTGGGGACAGGGATAGGCTACACCTTC

J: TRBJ2-1
V: TRBV10-3
length: 18
D: TRBD2
size: NA
CDR3: CAITQTLAREGSYNEQFF
DNA: TGTGCCATCACCCAGACGTTAGCGCGGGAGGGCTCCTACAATGAGCAGTTCTTC

J: TRBJ1-6
V: TRBV7-9
length: 16
D: NA
size: NA
CDR3: CASSLGVQGRNSPLHF
DNA: TGTGCCAGCAGCTTAGGGGTACAGGGACGTAATTCACCCCTCCACTTT

J: TRBJ2-5
V: TRBV24-1
length: 15
D: TRBD1
size: NA
CDR3: CATSFGQGAVETQYF
DNA: TGTGCCACCAGCTTTGGACAGGGGGCGGTGGAGACCCAGTACTTC

J: TRBJ1-4
V: TRBV5-1
length: 15
D: NA
size: many
CDR3: CASSLAAGKGEKLFF
DNA: TGCGCCAGCAGCTTGGCGGCAGGGAAGGGTGAAAAACTGTTTTTT

J: TRBJ1-2
V: TRBV27
length: 12
D: NA
size: NA
CDR3: CASRGPFYGYTF
DNA: TGTGCCAGCAGGGGCCCTTTCTATGGCTACACCTTC

J: TRBJ2-5
V: TRBV2
length: 13
D: NA
size: NA
CDR3: CASSATGQETQYF
DNA: TGTGCCAGCAGTGCAACAGGCCAAGAGACCCAGTACTTC

J: TRBJ1-2
V: TRBV19
length: 12
D: NA
size: NA
CDR3: CASTRSNYGYTF
DNA: TGTGCCAGTACCCGGAGTAACTATGGCTACACCTTC

J: TRBJ2-1
V: TRBV7-2
length: 15
D: TRBD2
size: NA
CDR3: CASSRSGGSYNEQFF
DNA: TGTGCCAGCAGCCGGAGCGGGGGCTCCTACAATGAGCAGTTCTTC

J: TRBJ2-7
V: TRBV2
length: 13
D: TRBD2
size: NA
CDR3: CASQAGGTYEQYF
DNA: TGTGCCAGCCAAGCGGGAGGGACCTACGAGCAGTACTTC

J: TRBJ2-1
V: TRBV7-3
length: 18
D: TRBD2
size: once
CDR3: CASSPGTSGVSSYNEQFF
DNA: TGTGCCAGCAGCCCCGGGACTAGCGGGGTTAGCTCCTACAATGAGCAGTTCTTC

J: TRBJ2-7
V: TRBV5-1
length: 13
D: NA
size: few
CDR3: CASSLVGAHEQYF
DNA: TGCGCCAGCAGCTTAGTGGGGGCCCACGAGCAGTACTTC

J: TRBJ1-5
V: TRBV28
length: 15
D: TRBD1
size: NA
CDR3: CASRPGGFSNQPQHF
DNA: TGTGCCAGCAGACCAGGGGGTTTCAGCAATCAGCCCCAGCATTTT

J: TRBJ1-6
V: TRBV2
length: 15
D: NA
size: NA
CDR3: CASSAKTGINSPLHF
DNA: TGTGCCAGCAGTGCGAAGACAGGAATCAATTCACCCCTCCACTTT

J: TRBJ2-7
V: TRBV5-6
length: 19
D: TRBD1
size: NA
CDR3: CASSLRGPVGQGVNYEQYF
DNA: TGTGCCAGCAGCTTGCGAGGGCCGGTAGGACAGGGGGTAAACTACGAGCAGTACTTC

J: TRBJ1-5
V: TRBV18
length: 14
D: NA
size: NA
CDR3: CASSPQGDNQPQHF
DNA: TGTGCCAGCTCACCACAAGGGGATAATCAGCCCCAGCATTTT

J: TRBJ2-4
V: TRBV19
length: 13
D: NA
size: NA
CDR3: CASNEGDKNIQYF
DNA: TGTGCCAGTAATGAGGGGGACAAAAACATTCAGTACTTC

J: TRBJ1-2
V: TRBV19
length: 13
D: TRBD1
size: NA
CDR3: CASSRDRTSSYTF
DNA: TGTGCCAGTAGTAGGGACAGGACGTCCAGCTACACCTTC